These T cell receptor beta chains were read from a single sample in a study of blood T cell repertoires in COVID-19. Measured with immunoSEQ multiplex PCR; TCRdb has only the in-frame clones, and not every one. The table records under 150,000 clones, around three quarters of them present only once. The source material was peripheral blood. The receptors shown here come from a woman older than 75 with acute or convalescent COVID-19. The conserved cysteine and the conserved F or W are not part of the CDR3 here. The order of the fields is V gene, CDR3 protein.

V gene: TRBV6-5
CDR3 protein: ASSLNPDRAGYT

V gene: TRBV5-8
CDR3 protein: ASSLGTVYNEQF

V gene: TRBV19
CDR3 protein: ASSIGQYSGNTIY

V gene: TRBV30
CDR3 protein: AWSVGDQYSPLH

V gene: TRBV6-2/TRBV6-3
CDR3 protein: ASSWRTEGLNTEAF

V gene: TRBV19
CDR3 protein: ASSPGQVNQPQH

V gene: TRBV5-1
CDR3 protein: ASSLSGLAYEQY

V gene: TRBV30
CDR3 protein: AWSESPPERGELF

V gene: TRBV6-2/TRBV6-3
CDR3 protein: ASSYTGRTGAF

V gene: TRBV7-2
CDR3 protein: ASRPGVSYNSPLH